This TCR beta chain originates from a study of blood T cells in healthy people across ages. Study-level background: In model experiments, template switching was able to capture about one barcoded beta molecule for every two T cells that were present.

Primed by a sample-barcoded 5' primer and a J-beta primer mix, a second PCR proceeded for 7 to 11 cycles. A single record per CDR3 protein comes from TCRdb applying MiXCR to the 5' RACE reads. Of 1.5 million to 2 million distinct CDR3 sequences detected, about 30% appear once; the ten largest clones hold more than 6%. Study-level results: Nothing was known about donor CMV status, and this possibly confounded expanded clonotype changes.

Per the germline V gene, CDR1 is MNHEY and CDR2 is SVGEGT. This CDR3 contains 14 residues. V gave up 2 bases and J gave up 4 bases, with 12 bases separating them. With regard to this clonotype: Antigen specificity is unknown.

Peripheral blood was drawn, ten milliliters per donor. Sequences were obtained from blood. The chain employs TRBV6-2 or TRBV6-3 and TRBJ2-7; weak D call: TRBD1 (6 bases). The receptor was isolated from a young woman in good health. CDR3 protein: CASSYRGRGYEQYF. CDR3 coding DNA: TGTGCCAGCAGTTACCGGGGCAGGGGATACGAGCAGTACTTC.